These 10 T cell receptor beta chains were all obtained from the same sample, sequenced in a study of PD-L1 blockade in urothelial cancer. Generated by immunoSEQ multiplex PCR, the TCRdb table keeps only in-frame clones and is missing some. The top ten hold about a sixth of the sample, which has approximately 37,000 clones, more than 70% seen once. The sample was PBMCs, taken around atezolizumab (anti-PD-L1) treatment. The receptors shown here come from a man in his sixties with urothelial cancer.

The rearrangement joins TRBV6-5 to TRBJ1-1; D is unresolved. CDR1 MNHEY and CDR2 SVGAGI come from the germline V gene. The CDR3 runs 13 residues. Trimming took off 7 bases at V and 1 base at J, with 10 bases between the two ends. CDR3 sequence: CASTQPGNTEAFF. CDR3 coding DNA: TGTGCCAGCACTCAGCCGGGGAACACTGAAGCTTTCTTT.

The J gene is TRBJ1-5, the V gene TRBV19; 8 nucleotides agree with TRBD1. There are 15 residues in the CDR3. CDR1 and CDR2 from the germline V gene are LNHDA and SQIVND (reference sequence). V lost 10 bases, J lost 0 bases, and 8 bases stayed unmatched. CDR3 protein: CATETGDYSNQPQHF. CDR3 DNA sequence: TGTGCCACTGAGACAGGGGATTATAGCAATCAGCCCCAGCATTTT.

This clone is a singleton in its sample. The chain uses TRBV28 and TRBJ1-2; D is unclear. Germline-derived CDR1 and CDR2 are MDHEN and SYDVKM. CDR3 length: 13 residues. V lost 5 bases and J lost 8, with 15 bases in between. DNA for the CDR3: TGTGCCAGCAGTCTAGCGTTCGGTGGAGGCTACACCTTC. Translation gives CASSLAFGGGYTF.

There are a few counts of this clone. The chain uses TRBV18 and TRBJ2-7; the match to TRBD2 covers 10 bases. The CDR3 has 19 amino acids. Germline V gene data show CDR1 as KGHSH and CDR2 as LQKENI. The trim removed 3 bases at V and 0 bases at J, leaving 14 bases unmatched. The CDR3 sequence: CASSPGKGISGGPSYEQYF. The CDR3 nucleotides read TGTGCCAGCTCACCGGGGAAAGGGATTAGCGGGGGGCCCTCCTACGAGCAGTACTTC.

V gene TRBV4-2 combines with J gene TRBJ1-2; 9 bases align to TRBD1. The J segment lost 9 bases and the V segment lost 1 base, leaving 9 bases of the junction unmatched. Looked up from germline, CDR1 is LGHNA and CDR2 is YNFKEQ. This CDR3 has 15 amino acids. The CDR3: CASSQVKGQGESYTF. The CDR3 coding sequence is TGTGCCAGCAGCCAAGTAAAGGGACAGGGCGAGAGCTACACCTTC.

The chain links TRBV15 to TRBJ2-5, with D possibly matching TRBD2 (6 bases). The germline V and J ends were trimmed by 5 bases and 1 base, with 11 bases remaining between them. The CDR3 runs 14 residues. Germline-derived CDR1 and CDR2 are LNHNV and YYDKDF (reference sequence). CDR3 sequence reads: CATSYGLTQETQYF. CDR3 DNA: TGTGCCACCAGCTACGGACTAACCCAAGAGACCCAGTACTTC.

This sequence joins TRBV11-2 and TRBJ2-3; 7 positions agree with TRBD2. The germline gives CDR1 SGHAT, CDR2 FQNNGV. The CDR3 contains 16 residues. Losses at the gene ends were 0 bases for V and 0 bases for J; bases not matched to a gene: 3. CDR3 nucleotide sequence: TGTGCCAGCAGCTTAGATGCTAGCGGCAGCACAGATACGCAGTATTTT. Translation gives CASSLDASGSTDTQYF.

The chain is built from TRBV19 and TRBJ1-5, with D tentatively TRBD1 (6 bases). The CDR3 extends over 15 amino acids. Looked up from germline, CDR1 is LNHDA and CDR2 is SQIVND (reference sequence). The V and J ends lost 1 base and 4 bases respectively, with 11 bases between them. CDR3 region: CASSIGGTLNQPQHF. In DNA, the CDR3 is TGTGCCAGTAGTATAGGGGGGACACTTAATCAGCCCCAGCATTTT.

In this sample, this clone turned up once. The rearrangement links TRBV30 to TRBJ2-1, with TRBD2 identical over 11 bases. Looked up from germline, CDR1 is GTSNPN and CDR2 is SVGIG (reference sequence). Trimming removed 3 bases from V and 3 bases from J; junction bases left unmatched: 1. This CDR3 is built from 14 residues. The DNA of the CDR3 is TGTGCCTGGAGGACTAGCGGGGACTACAATGAGCAGTTCTTC. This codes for CAWRTSGDYNEQFF.

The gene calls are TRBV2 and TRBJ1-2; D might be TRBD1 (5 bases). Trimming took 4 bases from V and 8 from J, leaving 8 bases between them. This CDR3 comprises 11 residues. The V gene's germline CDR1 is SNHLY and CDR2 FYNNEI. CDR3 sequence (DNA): TGTGCCAGCAGTGCAGGGAGGGGCTACACCTTC. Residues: CASSAGRGYTF.